This entry concerns a single T cell receptor beta chain. Germline CDR1 is MNHEY and CDR2 is SVGAGI. Trimming pared 5 bases from V and 8 bases from J, leaving 16 bases between. The CDR3 is 14 residues long. Measured with immunoSEQ multiplex PCR; TCRdb has only the in-frame clones, and not every one. The sample lists around 200,000 clones, approximately 83% occurring once. The sample comes from a study of blood T cell repertoires in COVID-19. About the research overall: T cells, B-cell-depleted T cells, or PBMCs supplied cDNA or gDNA.

The clonotype was recovered from a woman aged 25-40 years with COVID-19, enrolled during active disease. The specimen sequenced was peripheral blood. The chain couples TRBV6-5 to TRBJ2-1; TRBD1 is a possible D gene (6 bases). The CDR3 nucleotides are TGTGCCAGCAGTCCCCCGGACAGCCCCGATGAGCAGTTCTTC. Protein sequence: CASSPPDSPDEQFF.